These 32 T cell receptor beta chains were sequenced from one sample in a study of T-cell memory formation after mild COVID-19. TCRdb itself ran the 5' RACE reads through MiXCR, one entry per CDR3 protein. The data show a few hundred thousand distinct CDR3 sequences, about 24% seen once. Specimen: PBMCs or a T cell subset sorted from them (not recorded which). These receptors were taken from an adult woman who had mild COVID-19 (a few samples of this study predate the infection). Cell type and time point are not known.

The J gene is TRBJ2-1, the V gene TRBV29-1, with TRBD2 matching 13 bases. Trimming cost V 5 bases and J 0 bases; bases outside gene matches: 1. CDR1 and CDR2 (germline): SQVTM, ANQGSEA. The CDR3 totals 15 residues. CDR3 residues: CSVRTSGSSYNEQFF. Here the CDR3 DNA reads TGCAGCGTTAGGACTAGCGGGAGCTCCTACAATGAGCAGTTCTTC.

This clonotype was found a few times. The CDR3 bases are TGTGCCATCAGTGCGGCGACAGCGAGCTCCTACGAGCAGTACTTC. Translated, it gives CAISAATASSYEQYF. The chain employs TRBV10-3 and TRBJ2-7; D possibly corresponds to TRBD1 (5 bases). The ends were cut back, 4 bases at V and 0 bases at J, with 13 bases in the middle. Germline V gene lookup returns CDR1 ENHRY and CDR2 SYGVKD. There are 15 residues in the CDR3.

The rearrangement links TRBV4-1 to TRBJ2-1, with 8 bases matching TRBD1. Trimming removed 8 bases from V and 1 base from J; junction bases left unmatched: 7. There are 15 residues in the CDR3. Germline CDR1 MGHRA, CDR2 YSYEKL. The CDR3 nucleotides read TGCGCCAGCGGGGCAGGGGGCTTTTCCTACAATGAGCAGTTCTTC. Protein: CASGAGGFSYNEQFF.

The chain links TRBV10-3 to TRBJ1-3, with D possibly TRBD1 on 5 matching bases. Germline values: CDR1 ENHRY, CDR2 SYGVKD. The CDR3 loop spans 15 amino acids. The germline V and J ends were trimmed by 5 bases and 0 bases, with 11 bases remaining between them. The CDR3 coding sequence is TGTGCCATCAGTACCAGCGGACACTCTGGAAACACCATATATTTT. Translating gives CAISTSGHSGNTIYF.

The V and J genes are TRBV27 and TRBJ2-3, with a tentative D call TRBD1 (6 bases). CDR3 length: 15 amino acids. Germline assignment: CDR1 MNHEY and CDR2 SMNVEV (reference sequence). V lost 8 bases to trimming and J lost 5 bases, with 20 bases between them. The CDR3 coding sequence is TGTGCCAGCGGAGTAAGACAGGCGGCAGGAGATACGCAGTATTTT. It yields the protein CASGVRQAAGDTQYF.

The gene calls are TRBV5-1 and TRBJ2-7, with D uncertain. Germline loops: CDR1 SGHRS, CDR2 YFSETQ. Between the trimmed V and J ends, which lost 0 bases and 1 base, there was a span of 8 bases. This CDR3 is 14 amino acids long. The CDR3 here is CASSLGIFSYEQYF. Here the CDR3 DNA reads TGCGCCAGCAGCTTGGGAATTTTTTCCTACGAGCAGTACTTC.

This clonotype was picked up a small number of times. The chain couples TRBV6-5 to TRBJ1-1, with 7 bases lining up with TRBD1. Germline V lookup: CDR1 MNHEY, CDR2 SVGAGI. J was trimmed by 0 bases and V by 5 bases; bases with no gene match: 6. The CDR3 covers 15 residues. The CDR3 bases are TGTGCCAGCAGTACCAGGACAGGCGTGAACACTGAAGCTTTCTTT. It translates to CASSTRTGVNTEAFF.

There are a few counts of this clonotype. The chain links TRBV29-1 to TRBJ2-5, with TRBD1 as a possible D gene (5 bases). CDR1 SQVTM and CDR2 ANQGSEA come from the germline V gene. V was cut by 4 bases and J by 5 bases, with 11 bases left in between. The CDR3 spans 12 residues. CDR3 in DNA: TGCAGCGTTGGACAGCTTGGGGAGACCCAGTACTTC. It codes for CSVGQLGETQYF.

The J gene is TRBJ1-5, the V gene TRBV5-6, with 7 bases identical to TRBD1. The V and J ends lost 3 bases and 3 bases, in that order; junction bases with no gene match: 3. The germline gives CDR1 SGHDT, CDR2 YYEEEE. The CDR3 length is 14 residues. The CDR3 DNA is TGTGCCAGCAGCTCCACAGGGGACAATCAGCCCCAGCATTTT. Its translation is CASSSTGDNQPQHF.

This clonotype was seen only a few times. The V call is TRBV12-3 or TRBV12-4, the J call TRBJ1-1, with D hard to call. This CDR3 is built from 13 residues. The V end lost 5 bases, the J end lost 8 bases, and 15 bases lay between the germline ends. The CDR3 spells CASSAPDGVEAFF. The CDR3, as DNA: TGTGCCAGCAGTGCCCCGGACGGTGTCGAAGCTTTCTTT.

Only a few counts were recorded for this clonotype. This chain joins TRBV7-2 and TRBJ2-5; possibly TRBD1 for D (5 bases). Trimming stripped 3 bases from V and 5 bases from J, with 16 bases between. There are 15 residues in the CDR3. The germline V gene has CDR1 SGHTA and CDR2 FQGNSA. The chain's CDR3 is CASSFYQGKGETQYF. Written as DNA, the CDR3 is TGTGCCAGCAGCTTTTACCAGGGAAAAGGGGAGACCCAGTACTTC.

This clonotype was picked up a small number of times. The chain employs TRBV12-3 or TRBV12-4 and TRBJ2-1; TRBD2 matches 10 bases. V lost 1 base and J lost 10; bases outside the gene matches: 4. The CDR3 spans 14 residues. The DNA for the CDR3 is TGTGCCAGCAGTTTAGGGACTAGCGGTAGCGAGCAGTTCTTC. Its protein product is CASSLGTSGSEQFF.

This clonotype was seen many times. V gene TRBV7-9 combines with J gene TRBJ2-3; D might be TRBD2 (5 bases). This CDR3 is 14 amino acids long. V lost 3 bases, J lost 2 bases, and 9 bases lay in between. CDR1 SEHNR and CDR2 FQNEAQ come from the germline V gene (reference sequence). The CDR3 spells CASSLKRDTDTQYF. The DNA of the CDR3 is TGTGCCAGCAGCTTGAAGAGGGACACAGATACGCAGTATTTT. The full variable domain, in which reference TRBV7-9 and TRBJ2-3 provide the parts outside the CDR3, is DTGVSQNPRHKITKRGQNVTFRCDPISEHNRLYWYRQTLGQGPEFLTYFQNEAQLEKSRLLSDRFSAERPKGSFSTLEIQRTEQGDSAMYLCASSLKRDTDTQYFGPGTRLTVL.

The V and J genes are TRBV6-1 and TRBJ2-1, with a possible D match to TRBD1 (6 bases). Germline V CDR1 and CDR2: MNHNS, SASEGT. Trimming left V 4 bases short and J 6 bases short, with 16 bases between. The CDR3 runs 15 residues. The CDR3 DNA follows: TGTGCCAGCAGTGCGGGACACCTCATGTCCAATGAGCAGTTCTTC. It specifies CASSAGHLMSNEQFF.

CDR3 nucleotide sequence: TGTGCCAGCAGTTTTTATGGCTACACCTTC. Encoded protein: CASSFYGYTF. The chain is built from TRBV12-3 or TRBV12-4 and TRBJ1-2; D not resolved. Trimming stripped 3 bases from V and 5 bases from J, with 1 base between. The CDR3 has 10 amino acids.

The chain employs TRBV13 and TRBJ2-3; no clear D. V lost 2 bases and J lost 2, with 8 bases in between. Germline V lookup: CDR1 PRHDT, CDR2 FYEKMQ (reference sequence). The CDR3 consists of 14 residues. CDR3 nucleotide sequence: TGTGCCAGCAGCTTAAATGTGAACACAGATACGCAGTATTTT. Translation gives CASSLNVNTDTQYF.

This clonotype was counted at least ten times. The chain has TRBV6-2 or TRBV6-3 and TRBJ2-1, with unresolved D. CDR1 is MNHEY, CDR2 SVGEGT, per germline. Deletions cut 4 bases from V and 4 bases from J, with 11 bases between. The CDR3 length is 14 residues. For the CDR3, the DNA is TGTGCCAGCAGTTGGGTGGGAAGGTACAATGAGCAGTTCTTC. Translating gives CASSWVGRYNEQFF.

The chain carries TRBV21-1 and TRBJ1-1. TRBV21-1 is a recognized pseudogene. CDR3 size: 14 residues. For the CDR3, the DNA is TGTGCCAGCAGCGACACCTCACAGCGCACTGAAGCTTTCTTT. This codes for CASSDTSQRTEAFF.

The J gene is TRBJ2-7, the V gene TRBV5-1, with D perhaps TRBD2 (6 bases). V was pared by 0 bases and J by 5 bases, with 15 bases between. The germline V gene encodes CDR1 SGHRS and CDR2 YFSETQ. This CDR3 is built from 15 residues. The CDR3 DNA is TGCGCCAGCAGCTTGGGACTAGTGATTCGCGACGAGCAGTACTTC. Amino acid sequence: CASSLGLVIRDEQYF.

The V and J genes are TRBV7-9 and TRBJ1-3; tentatively, D is TRBD1 (5 bases). Trimming shortened V by 6 bases and J by 0 bases, and 15 bases separated the two germline ends. The CDR3 contains 16 residues. The V gene's germline CDR1 is SEHNR and CDR2 FQNEAQ (reference sequence). CDR3 loop: CASSSTRGDSGNTIYF. In nucleotides, the CDR3 is TGTGCCAGCAGTTCTACAAGGGGTGACTCTGGAAACACCATATATTTT.

This clonotype was seen only a few times. The chain recombines TRBV11-3 with TRBJ1-6; D perhaps matches TRBD1 (6 bases). This CDR3 comprises 16 residues. From germline, CDR1 is SGHNT and CDR2 YENEEA. V lost 6 bases and J 0 bases, leaving 12 bases between the germline ends. CDR3 region: CASRHRDNSYNSPLHF. In DNA form, the CDR3 reads TGTGCCAGCAGGCACCGGGACAACTCCTATAATTCACCCCTCCACTTT.

This clonotype has only a few counts. The chain couples TRBV7-8 to TRBJ1-5, with a weak D call TRBD1 (6 bases). The CDR3 is 16 residues long. V was pared by 0 bases and J by 6 bases, with 15 bases between. Germline V gene data show CDR1 as SGHVS and CDR2 as FQNEAQ. The CDR3 loop reads CASSLARGVGGQPQHF. In DNA form, the CDR3 reads TGTGCCAGCAGCTTAGCGAGGGGGGTTGGAGGTCAGCCCCAGCATTTT.

This clonotype was seen only a few times. The chain combines TRBV7-9 with TRBJ1-6, with D perhaps TRBD1 (6 bases). This CDR3 is 15 amino acids long. The germline gives CDR1 SEHNR, CDR2 FQNEAQ (reference sequence). V was trimmed by 5 bases and J by 7 bases, leaving 15 bases between them. DNA for the CDR3: TGTGCCAGCAGCAAAGAGGTAGGGGGGAATTCACCCCTCCACTTT. As protein: CASSKEVGGNSPLHF.

This clonotype has more than one count but fewer than ten. This chain links TRBV15 with TRBJ2-5; 7 nucleotides line up with TRBD1. This CDR3 spans 13 amino acids. The trim removed 3 bases at V and 6 bases at J, leaving 4 bases unmatched. Per the germline V gene, CDR1 is LNHNV and CDR2 is YYDKDF (reference sequence). The CDR3, as DNA: TGTGCCACCAGCAGTAACAGGGGTCAGACCCAGTACTTC. It specifies CATSSNRGQTQYF.

J is TRBJ2-7 and V is TRBV7-6; the D is unclear. This CDR3 has 14 amino acids. V was trimmed by 2 bases and J by 5 bases, leaving 13 bases between them. Germline V gives CDR1 SGHVS, CDR2 FNYEAQ. As DNA, the CDR3 is TGTGCCAGCAGCTTACTTCCCCCCCTGGACGAGCAGTACTTC. Its protein product is CASSLLPPLDEQYF.

This chain joins TRBV4-1 and TRBJ1-1; D is perhaps TRBD1 (5 bases). This CDR3 has 15 amino acids. The germline CDR1 and CDR2 sequences are MGHRA and YSYEKL. V gave up 0 bases and J gave up 7 bases, with 15 bases separating them. The CDR3 is CASSQDLGRAGEAFF. In nucleotides, the CDR3 is TGCGCCAGCAGCCAAGATCTGGGCAGGGCTGGTGAAGCTTTCTTT.

This clonotype has a handful of counts. The chain couples TRBV9 to TRBJ2-5; no reliable D call. The germline V gene encodes CDR1 SGDLS and CDR2 YYNGEE. The CDR3 is 12 amino acids. The V gene lost 2 bases and the J gene lost 2 bases, with 4 bases spanning the gap. Here the CDR3 DNA reads TGTGCCAGCAGCGTCTCGCAAGAGACCCAGTACTTC. Its translation: CASSVSQETQYF.

This clonotype has more than one count but fewer than ten. The chain employs TRBV7-2 and TRBJ2-6, with D possibly being TRBD1 or TRBD2 (6 bases each). Germline CDR1 and CDR2: SGHTA and FQGNSA. Trimming removed 5 bases at V and 4 bases at J, with 15 bases between. This CDR3 has 16 residues. The CDR3 sequence is CASSHRGAQGANVLTF. CDR3 nucleotides: TGTGCCAGCAGCCATAGGGGGGCCCAAGGGGCCAACGTCCTGACTTTC.

The chain combines TRBV9 with TRBJ2-1; 9 positions match TRBD1. With V trimmed by 4 bases and J by 7 bases, 9 bases remained unmatched. CDR1 and CDR2 from the germline V gene are SGDLS and YYNGEE. This CDR3 has 15 amino acids. CDR3 loop: CASSISGTGRNEQFF. CDR3 DNA sequence: TGTGCCAGCAGCATATCCGGGACAGGGAGGAATGAGCAGTTCTTC.

This clonotype was seen repeatedly, ten times or more. The V and J genes are TRBV30 and TRBJ2-5; 7 bases are a match to TRBD2. V was clipped by 2 bases and J by 4 bases; unmatched bases: 19. CDR1 and CDR2 (germline): GTSNPN, SVGIG (reference sequence). CDR3 length: 18 amino acids. The CDR3 DNA reads as TGTGCCTGGAGTTTTGGCTCGGGCGGGAGTTTTAAGGGAGAGACCCAGTACTTC. Translating it yields CAWSFGSGGSFKGETQYF.

This clonotype was observed a handful of times. The chain combines TRBV12-3 or TRBV12-4 with TRBJ2-7; D unclear. This CDR3 region has 13 residues. The ends were cut back, 1 base at V and 4 bases at J, with 8 bases in the middle. CDR3 loop: CASSLEVAYEQYF. In nucleotides, the CDR3 is TGTGCCAGCAGTTTAGAGGTCGCATACGAGCAGTACTTC.

This rearrangement joins TRBV7-2 to TRBJ2-5; 8 nucleotides agree with TRBD2. The CDR3 covers 16 residues. Germline lookup yields CDR1 SGHTA and CDR2 FQGNSA. V lost 5 bases to trimming and J lost 5 bases; unmatched junction nucleotides: 13. The CDR3 loop is CASSPGSLAGRETQYF. CDR3 DNA sequence: TGTGCCAGCAGCCCAGGGTCGTTAGCGGGGAGGGAGACCCAGTACTTC.